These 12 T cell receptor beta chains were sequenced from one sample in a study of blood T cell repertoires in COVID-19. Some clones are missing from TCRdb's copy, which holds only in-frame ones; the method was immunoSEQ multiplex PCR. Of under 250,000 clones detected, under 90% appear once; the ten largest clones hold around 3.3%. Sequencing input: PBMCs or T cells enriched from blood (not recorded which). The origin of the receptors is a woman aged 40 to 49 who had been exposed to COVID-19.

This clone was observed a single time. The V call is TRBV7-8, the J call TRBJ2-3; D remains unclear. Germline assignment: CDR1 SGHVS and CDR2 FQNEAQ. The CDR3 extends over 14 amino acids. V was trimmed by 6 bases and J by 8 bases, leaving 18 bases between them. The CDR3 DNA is TGTGCCAGCAGGCATGGGTCGGGTTTGAGTACGCAGTATTTT. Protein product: CASRHGSGLSTQYF.

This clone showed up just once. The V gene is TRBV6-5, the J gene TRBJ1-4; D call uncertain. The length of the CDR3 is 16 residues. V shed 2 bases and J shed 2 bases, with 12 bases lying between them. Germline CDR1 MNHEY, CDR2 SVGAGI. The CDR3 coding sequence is TGTGCCAGCAGTTACGTACTCCCGGGGACTAATGAAAAACTGTTTTTT. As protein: CASSYVLPGTNEKLFF.

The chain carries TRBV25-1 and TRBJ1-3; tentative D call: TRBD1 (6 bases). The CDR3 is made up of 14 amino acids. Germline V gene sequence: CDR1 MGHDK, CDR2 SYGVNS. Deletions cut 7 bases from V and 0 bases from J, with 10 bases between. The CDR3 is CASTGQISGNTIYF. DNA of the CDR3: TGTGCCAGCACCGGACAGATCTCTGGAAACACCATATATTTT.

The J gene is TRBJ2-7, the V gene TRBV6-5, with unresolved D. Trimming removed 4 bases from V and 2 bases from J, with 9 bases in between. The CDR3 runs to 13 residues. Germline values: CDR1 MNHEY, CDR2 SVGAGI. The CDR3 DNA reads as TGTGCCAGCAGTTTGGGCCAAACCTACGAGCAGTACTTC. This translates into CASSLGQTYEQYF.

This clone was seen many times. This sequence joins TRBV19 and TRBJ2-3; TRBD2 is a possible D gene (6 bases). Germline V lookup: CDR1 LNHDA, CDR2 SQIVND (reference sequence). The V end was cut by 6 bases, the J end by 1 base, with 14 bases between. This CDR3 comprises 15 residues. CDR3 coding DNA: TGTGCCAGTAGGAAACTAGGAGGGGGCACAGATACGCAGTATTTT. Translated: CASRKLGGGTDTQYF. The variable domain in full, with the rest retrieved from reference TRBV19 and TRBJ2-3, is DGGITQSPKYLFRKEGQNVTLSCEQNLNHDAMYWYRQDPGQGLRLIYYSQIVNDFQKGDIAEGYSVSREKKESFPLTVTSAQKNPTAFYLCASRKLGGGTDTQYFGPGTRLTVL.

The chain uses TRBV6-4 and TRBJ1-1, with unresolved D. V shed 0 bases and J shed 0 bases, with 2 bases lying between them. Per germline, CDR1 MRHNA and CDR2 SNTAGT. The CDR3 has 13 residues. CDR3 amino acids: CASSDSMNTEAFF. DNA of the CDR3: TGTGCCAGCAGTGACTCCATGAACACTGAAGCTTTCTTT.

The CDR3 nucleotides are TGTGCCAGCAGTAAAGGACAGACGATGAACACTGAAGCTTTCTTT. Translating it yields CASSKGQTMNTEAFF. This rearrangement joins TRBV6-1 to TRBJ1-1; possibly TRBD1 for D (6 bases). This CDR3 region has 15 residues. Germline V gene lookup returns CDR1 MNHNS and CDR2 SASEGT. V lost 5 bases, J lost 0 bases, and 13 bases lay in between.

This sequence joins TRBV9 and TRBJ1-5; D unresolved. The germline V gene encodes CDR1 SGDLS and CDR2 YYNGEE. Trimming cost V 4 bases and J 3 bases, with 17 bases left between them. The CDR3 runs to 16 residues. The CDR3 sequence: CASSPTGSGYNQPQHF. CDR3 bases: TGTGCCAGCAGCCCAACGGGCAGCGGCTACAATCAGCCCCAGCATTTT.

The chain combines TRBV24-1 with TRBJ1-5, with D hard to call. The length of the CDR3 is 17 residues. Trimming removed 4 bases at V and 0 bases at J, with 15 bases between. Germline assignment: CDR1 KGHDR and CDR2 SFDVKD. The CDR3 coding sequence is TGTGCCACCAGTGACAACAAGGAGGGTTTTAGCAATCAGCCCCAGCATTTT. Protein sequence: CATSDNKEGFSNQPQHF.

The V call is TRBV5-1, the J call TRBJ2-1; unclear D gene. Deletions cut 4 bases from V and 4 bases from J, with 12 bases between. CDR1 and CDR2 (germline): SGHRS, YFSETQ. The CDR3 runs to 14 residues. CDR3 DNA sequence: TGCGCCAGCAGCCCCCGGAGAGCTTACAATGAGCAGTTCTTC. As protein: CASSPRRAYNEQFF.

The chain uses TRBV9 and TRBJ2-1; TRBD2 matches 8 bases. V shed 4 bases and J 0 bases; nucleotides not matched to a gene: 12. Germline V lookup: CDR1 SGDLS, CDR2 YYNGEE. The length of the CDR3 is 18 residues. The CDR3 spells CASSIRQRGSPSYNEQFF. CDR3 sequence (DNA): TGTGCCAGCAGCATCCGTCAGCGGGGGAGCCCCTCCTACAATGAGCAGTTCTTC.

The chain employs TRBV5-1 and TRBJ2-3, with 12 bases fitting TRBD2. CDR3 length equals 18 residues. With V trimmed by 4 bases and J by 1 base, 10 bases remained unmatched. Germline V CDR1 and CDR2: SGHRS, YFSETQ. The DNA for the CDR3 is TGCGCCAGCAGCACCCAAACTAGCGGGGGGACCCGCACAGATACGCAGTATTTT. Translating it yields CASSTQTSGGTRTDTQYF.